The 20 T cell receptor beta chains below all came from one sample that was sequenced in a study of chemoradiotherapy in HPV16-positive cancers. Clones were sequenced by immunoSEQ multiplex PCR, and TCRdb holds only the in-frame ones, with some missing. The sample contains over 13,000 clones, approximately 84% of which appear only once. This sample was obtained from a patient who underwent chemoradiotherapy. These receptors came from a human donor with HPV-associated anogenital cancer.

The rearrangement uses TRBV6-5 and TRBJ1-5; D possibly corresponds to TRBD1 (5 bases). Germline V gene data show CDR1 as MNHEY and CDR2 as SVGAGI. The CDR3 spans 15 residues. V was trimmed by 4 bases and J by 6 bases, leaving 16 bases between them. The CDR3 is CASSSGGGGLQPQHF. The CDR3 DNA follows: TGTGCCAGCAGTTCCGGGGGAGGTGGTCTTCAGCCCCAGCATTTT.

Here the CDR3 reads CASSKGIGGQGDTQYF. CDR3 DNA sequence: TGCGCCAGCAGCAAGGGCATCGGGGGGCAAGGAGATACGCAGTATTTT. V and J are TRBV4-3 and TRBJ2-3; tentatively, D is TRBD2 (7 bases). This CDR3 has 16 residues. V lost 5 bases, J lost 5 bases, and 20 bases lay in between. Germline lookup yields CDR1 LGHNA and CDR2 YSLEER.

This clone was recorded a few times. The J gene is TRBJ1-2, the V gene TRBV6-1; D gene uncertain. Trimming stripped 8 bases from V and 12 bases from J, with 22 bases between. The CDR3 spans 13 residues. The V gene's germline CDR1 is MNHNS and CDR2 SASEGT. CDR3 coding DNA: TGTGCCAGCGGAGGTCCGGACCCGACCATACACACCTTC. Its translation: CASGGPDPTIHTF.

This clone was seen a single time. The chain is built from TRBV7-9 and TRBJ1-2; perhaps TRBD1 as D (5 bases). In germline, CDR1 is SEHNR, CDR2 FQNEAQ (reference sequence). The CDR3 consists of 13 residues. V lost 6 bases and J lost 6, with 14 bases in between. The CDR3 DNA reads as TGTGCCAGCAGACGGCTAGGGGTCGATGGCTACACCTTC. This codes for CASRRLGVDGYTF.

The chain combines TRBV15 with TRBJ2-7; D is possibly TRBD2 (5 bases). The CDR3 runs 13 residues. Trimming cost V 0 bases and J 3 bases, with 6 bases left between them. Germline V CDR1 and CDR2: LNHNV, YYDKDF (reference sequence). The CDR3 nucleotides are TGTGCCACCAGCAGAGACGAGGGCTACGAGCAGTACTTC. This translates into CATSRDEGYEQYF. The variable domain in full, with the rest retrieved from reference TRBV15 and TRBJ2-7, is DAMVIQNPRYQVTQFGKPVTLSCSQTLNHNVMYWYQQKSSQAPKLLFHYYDKDFNNEADTPDNFQSRRPNTSFCFLDIRSPGLGDTAMYLCATSRDEGYEQYFGPGTRLTVT.

The genes are TRBV4-1 and TRBJ2-3; 10 bases align to TRBD2. Losses at the gene ends were 4 bases for V and 5 bases for J; bases not matched to a gene: 0. Germline V gives CDR1 MGHRA, CDR2 YSYEKL. The CDR3 covers 13 residues. CDR3 DNA sequence: TGCGCCAGCAGCCTAGCGGGGGGAGATACGCAGTATTTT. The encoded protein is CASSLAGGDTQYF.

This clone showed up just a few times. The chain is built from TRBV11-3 and TRBJ2-3; the match to TRBD2 covers 11 bases. Germline V gene lookup returns CDR1 SGHNT and CDR2 YENEEA. V lost 5 bases and J lost 5; bases outside the gene matches: 6. CDR3 size: 15 residues. CDR3 loop: CASSPGTSGRDTQYF. The CDR3 nucleotides are TGTGCCAGCAGCCCCGGGACTAGCGGTCGAGATACGCAGTATTTT.

CDR3: CASRKSGGGSISGANVLTF. As DNA, the CDR3 is TGTGCCAGTAGAAAGTCAGGGGGAGGATCTATCTCTGGGGCCAACGTCCTGACTTTC. V gene TRBV19 combines with J gene TRBJ2-6; D perhaps matches TRBD1 (7 bases). Germline V gene sequence: CDR1 LNHDA, CDR2 SQIVND (reference sequence). V lost 6 bases and J 0 bases, leaving 21 bases between the germline ends. The CDR3 is 19 residues long.

Points on this clone: The junction departs from germline at one end; a sequencing error may be responsible. The chain joins TRBV4-1 to TRBJ1-1; D unclear. This CDR3 has 15 residues. Germline CDR1 and CDR2: MGHRA and YSYEKL. Here the CDR3 DNA reads TGCGCCAGCAGACAAGCGTTTAGTATGAACACTGAAGCTTTCTTT. Translating it yields CASRQAFSMNTEAFF.

The chain recombines TRBV5-1 with TRBJ1-3, with 8 bases aligning to TRBD1. Looked up from germline, CDR1 is SGHRS and CDR2 is YFSETQ. This CDR3 has 16 amino acids. V lost 0 bases and J lost 2; bases outside the gene matches: 4. DNA of the CDR3: TGCGCCAGCAGCTTGGGGGGACAGGCCGCTGGAAACACCATATATTTT. It is translated as CASSLGGQAAGNTIYF.

The chain couples TRBV5-1 to TRBJ1-1, with D possibly matching TRBD1 (5 bases). Trimming cost V 0 bases and J 6 bases, with 15 bases left between them. The germline V gene encodes CDR1 SGHRS and CDR2 YFSETQ. The CDR3 is 15 residues long. The CDR3 DNA reads as TGCGCCAGCAGCTTGGATGGGGCCCCTGCCGCTGAAGCTTTCTTT. This sequence encodes CASSLDGAPAAEAFF.

The CDR3 spells CASRPWTETEAFF. CDR3 nucleotide sequence: TGTGCCAGCAGGCCGTGGACGGAGACTGAAGCTTTCTTT. The gene calls are TRBV28 and TRBJ1-1; unclear D gene. Germline CDR1 MDHEN, CDR2 SYDVKM. Trimming removed 6 bases from V and 5 bases from J, with 13 bases in between. The CDR3 has 13 amino acids.

This chain links TRBV28 with TRBJ1-6; the D is unclear. Looked up from germline, CDR1 is MDHEN and CDR2 is SYDVKM. The length of the CDR3 is 16 residues. V was trimmed by 2 bases and J by 5 bases, leaving 13 bases between them. CDR3 protein: CASSLPGSVNNSPLHF. CDR3 coding DNA: TGTGCCAGCAGTTTACCGGGGAGTGTAAATAATTCACCCCTCCACTTT. Drawing the rest from reference TRBV28 and TRBJ1-6, the complete variable domain is DVKVTQSSRYLVKRTGEKVFLECVQDMDHENMFWYRQDPGLGLRLIYFSYDVKMKEKGDIPEGYSVSREKKERFSLILESASTNQTSMYLCASSLPGSVNNSPLHFGNGTRLTVT.

The chain joins TRBV6-5 to TRBJ2-7, with D perhaps given as TRBD1 or TRBD2 (5 bases each). Germline lookup yields CDR1 MNHEY and CDR2 SVGAGI. This CDR3 is 13 amino acids long. V was cut by 8 bases and J by 0 bases, with 11 bases left in between. The CDR3 spells CASSTGTSYEQYF. The DNA for the CDR3 is TGTGCCAGCTCTACTGGGACCTCCTACGAGCAGTACTTC.

The V gene is TRBV7-2, the J gene TRBJ1-1; D is uncertain. Trimming left V 1 base short and J 6 bases short, with 6 bases between. The CDR3 is 12 amino acids. The germline gives CDR1 SGHTA, CDR2 FQGNSA. The DNA for the CDR3 is TGTGCCAGCAGCTTAGAATTTTCTGAAGCTTTCTTT. Translation: CASSLEFSEAFF.

The chain has TRBV19 and TRBJ1-1, with D uncertain. The CDR3 totals 13 residues. V was cut by 3 bases and J by 4 bases, with 9 bases left in between. CDR1 LNHDA and CDR2 SQIVND come from the germline V gene (reference sequence). CDR3 nucleotide sequence: TGTGCCAGTAGTATCTCCGCTTCCACTGAAGCTTTCTTT. This encodes CASSISASTEAFF.

The chain employs TRBV2 and TRBJ2-2, with 8 bases lining up with TRBD2. Germline loops: CDR1 SNHLY, CDR2 FYNNEI. The CDR3 spans 16 residues. The junction had 3 bases not matched to a gene; V was cut back by 2 bases and J by 1 base. DNA for the CDR3: TGTGCCAGCAGTGAAAGGGCGGGGGGGAACACCGGGGAGCTGTTTTTT. This sequence encodes CASSERAGGNTGELFF.

The chain couples TRBV7-8 to TRBJ1-6; D not resolved. The CDR3 is 14 residues long. The germline V and J ends were trimmed by 5 bases and 14 bases, with 19 bases remaining between them. Germline values: CDR1 SGHVS, CDR2 FQNEAQ. For the CDR3, the DNA is TGTGCCAGCAGCCCCCGTTTAGCCGCGGAGACCCTCCACTTT. It translates to CASSPRLAAETLHF. The full variable domain, its missing parts supplied by reference TRBV7-8 and TRBJ1-6, is GAGVSQSPRYKVAKRGQDVALRCDPISGHVSLFWYQQALGQGPEFLTYFQNEAQLDKSGLPSDRFFAERPEGSVSTLKIQRTQQEDSAVYLCASSPRLAAETLHFGNGTRLTVT.

V is TRBV19 and J is TRBJ1-2; no definite D call. The CDR3 is 15 residues long. V was pared by 2 bases and J by 4 bases, with 14 bases between. CDR1 and CDR2 (germline): LNHDA, SQIVND (reference sequence). CDR3 in amino acids: CASSIRTALLYGYTF. The CDR3 nucleotides read TGTGCCAGTAGTATAAGGACGGCACTACTCTATGGCTACACCTTC.

The chain joins TRBV28 to TRBJ1-5, with D perhaps matching TRBD1 (6 bases). This CDR3 comprises 14 residues. The germline CDR1 and CDR2 sequences are MDHEN and SYDVKM. Trimming stripped 2 bases from V and 6 bases from J, with 11 bases between. The CDR3 DNA reads as TGTGCCAGCAGTTTAACGGGACAAGGTCAGCCCCAGCATTTT. It is translated as CASSLTGQGQPQHF.